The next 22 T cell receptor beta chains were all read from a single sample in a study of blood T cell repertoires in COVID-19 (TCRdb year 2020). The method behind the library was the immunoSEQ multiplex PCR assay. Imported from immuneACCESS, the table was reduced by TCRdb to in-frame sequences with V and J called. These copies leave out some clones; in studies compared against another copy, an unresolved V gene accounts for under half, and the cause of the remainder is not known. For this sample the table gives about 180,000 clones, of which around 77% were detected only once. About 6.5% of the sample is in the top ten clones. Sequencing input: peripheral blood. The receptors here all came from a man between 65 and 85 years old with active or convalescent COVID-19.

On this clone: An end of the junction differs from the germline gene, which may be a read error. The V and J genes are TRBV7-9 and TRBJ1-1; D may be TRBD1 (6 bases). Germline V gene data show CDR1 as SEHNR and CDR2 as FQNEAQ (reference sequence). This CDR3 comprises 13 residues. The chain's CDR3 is CASSFTGNPEAFF. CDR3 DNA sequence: TGTGCCAGCAGCTTCACAGGGAACCCTGAAGCTTTCTTT.

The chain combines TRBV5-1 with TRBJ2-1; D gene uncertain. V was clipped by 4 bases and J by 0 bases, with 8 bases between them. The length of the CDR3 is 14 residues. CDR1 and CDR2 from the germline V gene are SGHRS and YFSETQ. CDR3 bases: TGCGCCAGCAGCATGAGCTACTCCTACAATGAGCAGTTCTTC. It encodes CASSMSYSYNEQFF.

The CDR3 DNA reads as TGCGCCAGCAGCCAAGATGTTCCCCGGCCCAACAGGGACCTATACAATGAGCAGTTCTTC. This translates into CASSQDVPRPNRDLYNEQFF. The rearrangement links TRBV4-1 to TRBJ2-1, with D tentatively TRBD1 (6 bases). The CDR3 is 20 residues long. Germline assignment: CDR1 MGHRA and CDR2 YSYEKL. Deletions cut 0 bases from V and 4 bases from J, with 25 bases between.

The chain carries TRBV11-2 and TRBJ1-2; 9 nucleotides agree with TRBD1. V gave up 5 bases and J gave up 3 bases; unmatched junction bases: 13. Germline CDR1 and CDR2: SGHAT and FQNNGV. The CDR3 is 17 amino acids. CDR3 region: CASSPLTGGRRHYGYTF. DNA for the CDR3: TGTGCCAGCAGCCCACTGACAGGGGGAAGACGGCACTATGGCTACACCTTC.

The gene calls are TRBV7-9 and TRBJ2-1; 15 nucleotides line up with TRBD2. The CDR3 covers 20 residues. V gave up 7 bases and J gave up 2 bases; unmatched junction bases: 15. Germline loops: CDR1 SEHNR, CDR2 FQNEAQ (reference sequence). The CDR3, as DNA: TGTGCCAGCACCCCGGGACAGGGGAGGACTAGCGGGAGGGCCTACAATGAGCAGTTCTTC. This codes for CASTPGQGRTSGRAYNEQFF.

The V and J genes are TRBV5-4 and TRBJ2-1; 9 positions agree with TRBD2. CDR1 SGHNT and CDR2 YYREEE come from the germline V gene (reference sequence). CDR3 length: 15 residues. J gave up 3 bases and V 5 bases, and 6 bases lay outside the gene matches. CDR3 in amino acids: CASSKRGALYNEQFF. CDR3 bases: TGTGCCAGCAGTAAGCGGGGGGCGCTCTACAATGAGCAGTTCTTC.

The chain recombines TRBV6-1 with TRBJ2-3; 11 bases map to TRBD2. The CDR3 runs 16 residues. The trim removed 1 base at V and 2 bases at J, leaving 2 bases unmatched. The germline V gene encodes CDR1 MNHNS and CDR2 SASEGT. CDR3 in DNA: TGTGCCAGCAGTGAAGGGACTAGCGGGCACACAGATACGCAGTATTTT. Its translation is CASSEGTSGHTDTQYF.

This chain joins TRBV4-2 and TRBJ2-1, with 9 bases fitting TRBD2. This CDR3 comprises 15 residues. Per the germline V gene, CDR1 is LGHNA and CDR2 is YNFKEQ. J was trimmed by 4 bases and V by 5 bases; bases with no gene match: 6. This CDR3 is CASSSRLADYNEQFF. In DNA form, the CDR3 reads TGTGCCAGCAGCTCCCGACTAGCGGATTACAATGAGCAGTTCTTC.

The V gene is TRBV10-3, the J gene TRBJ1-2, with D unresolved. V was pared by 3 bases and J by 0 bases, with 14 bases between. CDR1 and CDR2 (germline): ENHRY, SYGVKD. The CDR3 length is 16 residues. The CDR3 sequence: CAISDSRGAANYGYTF. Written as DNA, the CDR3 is TGTGCCATCAGTGATTCGCGCGGCGCGGCTAACTATGGCTACACCTTC.

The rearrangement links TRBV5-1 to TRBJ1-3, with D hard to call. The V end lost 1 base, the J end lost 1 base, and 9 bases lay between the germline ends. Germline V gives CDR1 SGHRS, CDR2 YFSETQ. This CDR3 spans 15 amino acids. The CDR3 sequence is CASSLTVGSGNTIYF. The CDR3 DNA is TGCGCCAGCAGCTTGACAGTTGGGTCTGGAAACACCATATATTTT.

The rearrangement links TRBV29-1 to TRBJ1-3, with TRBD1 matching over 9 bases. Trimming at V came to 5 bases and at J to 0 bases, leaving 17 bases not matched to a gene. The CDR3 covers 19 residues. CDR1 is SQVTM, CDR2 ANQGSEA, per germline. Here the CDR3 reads CSVPPGTGKAVSSGNTIYF. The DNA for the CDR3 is TGCAGCGTTCCTCCCGGGACAGGGAAGGCGGTAAGCTCTGGAAACACCATATATTTT.

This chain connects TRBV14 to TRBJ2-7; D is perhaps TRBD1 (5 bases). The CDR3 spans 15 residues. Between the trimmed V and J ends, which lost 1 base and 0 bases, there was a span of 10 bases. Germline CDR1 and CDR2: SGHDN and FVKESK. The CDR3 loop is CASSQGQRSSYEQYF. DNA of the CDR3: TGTGCCAGCAGCCAAGGACAGAGGAGCTCCTACGAGCAGTACTTC.

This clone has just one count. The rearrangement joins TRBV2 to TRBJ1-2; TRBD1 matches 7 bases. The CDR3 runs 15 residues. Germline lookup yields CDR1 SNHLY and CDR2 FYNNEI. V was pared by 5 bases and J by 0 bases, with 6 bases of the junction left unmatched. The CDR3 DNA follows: TGTGCCAGCAGTCAACAGGGGCGGACTAACTATGGCTACACCTTC. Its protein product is CASSQQGRTNYGYTF. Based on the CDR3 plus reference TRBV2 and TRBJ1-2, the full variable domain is EPEVTQTPSHQVTQMGQEVILRCVPISNHLYFYWYRQILGQKVEFLVSFYNNEISEKSEIFDDQFSVERPDGSNFTLKIRSTKLEDSAMYFCASSQQGRTNYGYTFGSGTRLTVV.

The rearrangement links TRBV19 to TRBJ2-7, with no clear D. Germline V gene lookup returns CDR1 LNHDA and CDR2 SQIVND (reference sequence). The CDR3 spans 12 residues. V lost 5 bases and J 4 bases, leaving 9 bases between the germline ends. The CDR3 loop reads CASSGTAYEQYF. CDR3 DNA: TGTGCCAGTAGTGGCACAGCATACGAGCAGTACTTC.

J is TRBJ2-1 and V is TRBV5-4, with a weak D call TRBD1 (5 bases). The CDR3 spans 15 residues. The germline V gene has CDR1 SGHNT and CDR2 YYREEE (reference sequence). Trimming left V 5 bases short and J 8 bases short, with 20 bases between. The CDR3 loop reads CASSYDQGTWDEQFF. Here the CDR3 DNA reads TGTGCCAGCAGTTATGACCAGGGCACCTGGGATGAGCAGTTCTTC. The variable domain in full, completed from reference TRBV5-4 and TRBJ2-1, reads ETGVTQSPTHLIKTRGQQVTLRCSSQSGHNTVSWYQQALGQGPQFIFQYYREEENGRGNFPPRFSGLQFPNYSSELNVNALELDDSALYLCASSYDQGTWDEQFFGPGTRLTVL.

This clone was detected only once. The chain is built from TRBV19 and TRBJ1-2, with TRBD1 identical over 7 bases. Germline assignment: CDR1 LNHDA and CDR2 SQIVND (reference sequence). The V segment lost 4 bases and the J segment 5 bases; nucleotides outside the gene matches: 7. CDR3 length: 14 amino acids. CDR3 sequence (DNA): TGTGCCAGTAGTACCCTAGGACAGGAGTATGGCTACACCTTC. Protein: CASSTLGQEYGYTF. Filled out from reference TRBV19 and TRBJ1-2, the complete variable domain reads DGGITQSPKYLFRKEGQNVTLSCEQNLNHDAMYWYRQDPGQGLRLIYYSQIVNDFQKGDIAEGYSVSREKKESFPLTVTSAQKNPTAFYLCASSTLGQEYGYTFGSGTRLTVV.

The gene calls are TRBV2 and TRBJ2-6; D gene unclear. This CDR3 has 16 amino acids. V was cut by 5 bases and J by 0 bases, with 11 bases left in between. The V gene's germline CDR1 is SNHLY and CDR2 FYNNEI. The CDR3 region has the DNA TGTGCCAGCAGTCCAGGAATAAACTCTGGGGCCAACGTCCTGACTTTC. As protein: CASSPGINSGANVLTF. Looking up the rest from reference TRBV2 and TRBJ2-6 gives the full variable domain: EPEVTQTPSHQVTQMGQEVILRCVPISNHLYFYWYRQILGQKVEFLVSFYNNEISEKSEIFDDQFSVERPDGSNFTLKIRSTKLEDSAMYFCASSPGINSGANVLTFGAGSRLTVL.

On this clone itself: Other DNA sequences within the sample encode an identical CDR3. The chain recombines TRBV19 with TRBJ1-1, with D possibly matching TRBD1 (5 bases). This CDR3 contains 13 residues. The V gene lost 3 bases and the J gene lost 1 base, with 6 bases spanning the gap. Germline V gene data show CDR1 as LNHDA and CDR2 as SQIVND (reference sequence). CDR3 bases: TGTGCCAGTAGTATTCAGGGGAACACTGAAGCTTTCTTT. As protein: CASSIQGNTEAFF.

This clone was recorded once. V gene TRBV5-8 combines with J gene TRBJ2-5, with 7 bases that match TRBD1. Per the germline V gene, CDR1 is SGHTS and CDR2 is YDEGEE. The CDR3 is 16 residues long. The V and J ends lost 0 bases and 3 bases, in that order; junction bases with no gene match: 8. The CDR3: CASSLEGGAVEETQYF. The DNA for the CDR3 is TGTGCCAGCAGCTTGGAAGGGGGCGCGGTGGAAGAGACCCAGTACTTC.

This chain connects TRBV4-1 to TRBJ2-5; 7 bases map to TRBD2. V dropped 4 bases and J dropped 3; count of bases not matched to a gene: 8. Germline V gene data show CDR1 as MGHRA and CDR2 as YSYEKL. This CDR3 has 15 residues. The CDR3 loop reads CASSRGGGGEETQYF. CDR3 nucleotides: TGCGCCAGCAGCCGGGGGGGTGGCGGGGAAGAGACCCAGTACTTC.

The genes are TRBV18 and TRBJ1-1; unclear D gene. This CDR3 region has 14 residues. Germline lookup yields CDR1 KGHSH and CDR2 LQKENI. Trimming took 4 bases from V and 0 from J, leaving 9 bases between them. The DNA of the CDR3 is TGTGCCAGCTCACGACGGGAATTGAACACTGAAGCTTTCTTT. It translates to CASSRRELNTEAFF.

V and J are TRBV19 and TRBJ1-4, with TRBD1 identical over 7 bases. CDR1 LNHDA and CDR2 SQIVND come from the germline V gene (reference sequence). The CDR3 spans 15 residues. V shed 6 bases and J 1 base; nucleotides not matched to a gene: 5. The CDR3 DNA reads TGTGCCAGTAGGCCTACAGGGGTAACTAATGAAAAACTGTTTTTT. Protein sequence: CASRPTGVTNEKLFF.